Presented here are 22 T cell receptor beta chains from one specimen sequenced in a study of blood T cell repertoires in COVID-19. Libraries were prepared by immunoSEQ multiplex PCR; TCRdb keeps only in-frame clonotypes and omits some of them. This sample yields some 300,000 clones, of which 88% are seen a single time; 2% to 2.5% belongs to the top ten. Sequenced input: PBMCs or T cells enriched from blood (not recorded which). These receptors were collected from a woman aged 55-69 years in a cohort exposed to, infected with or recovered from COVID-19 (not recorded which).

This rearrangement joins TRBV4-3 to TRBJ1-2; perhaps TRBD1 as D (5 bases). Germline-derived CDR1 and CDR2 are LGHNA and YSLEER. This CDR3 has 14 residues. V lost 4 bases and J 2 bases, leaving 11 bases between the germline ends. The CDR3 protein is CASSPPGRNYGYTF. The CDR3 nucleotides read TGCGCCAGCAGCCCCCCAGGGCGGAACTATGGCTACACCTTC.

Points on this clone: Additional DNA sequences in this sample encode the identical CDR3. This chain connects TRBV7-3 to TRBJ2-1; 9 bases fit TRBD2. The V gene's germline CDR1 is SGHTA and CDR2 FQGTGA. The V gene end was trimmed by 5 bases and the J gene end by 4 bases; junction bases not matched to a gene: 6. CDR3 length equals 15 residues. CDR3 DNA: TGTGCCAGCAGCCCCCGCCTAGCGGGGTACAATGAGCAGTTCTTC. Protein sequence: CASSPRLAGYNEQFF.

The chain carries TRBV7-9 and TRBJ1-4; 9 positions agree with TRBD1. Germline V gives CDR1 SEHNR, CDR2 FQNEAQ (reference sequence). Trimming removed 6 bases from V and 5 bases from J; junction bases left unmatched: 4. The CDR3 covers 14 residues. This CDR3 reads CASRAGTGNEKLFF. As DNA, the CDR3 is TGTGCCAGCAGAGCCGGGACAGGGAATGAAAAACTGTTTTTT.

The V call is TRBV6-2 or TRBV6-3, the J call TRBJ2-2, with D possibly TRBD1 on 6 matching bases. The V end lost 3 bases, the J end lost 1 base, and 12 bases lay between the germline ends. Per germline, CDR1 MNHEY and CDR2 SVGEGT. This CDR3 is 16 amino acids long. CDR3 region: CASSYKSTGNTGELFF. The DNA for the CDR3 is TGTGCCAGCAGTTATAAATCGACAGGGAACACCGGGGAGCTGTTTTTT.

The CDR3 nucleotides are TGTGCCAGCAGCTTAGGTGACAGACAGCCCCAGCATTTT. This encodes CASSLGDRQPQHF. The chain recombines TRBV7-2 with TRBJ1-5; TRBD1 might be the D (5 bases). With 1 base removed from V and 7 bases from J, the gap between germline ends came to 8 bases. The germline gives CDR1 SGHTA, CDR2 FQGNSA. The CDR3 runs to 13 residues.

The chain links TRBV4-3 to TRBJ2-7; tentatively, D is TRBD2 (5 bases). Germline values: CDR1 LGHNA, CDR2 YSLEER. The CDR3 has 15 residues. V dropped 4 bases and J dropped 2 bases, with 15 bases sitting between them. CDR3 amino acids: CASSLSGLQTYEQYF. The CDR3 DNA reads TGCGCCAGCAGCCTCAGCGGACTCCAGACCTACGAGCAGTACTTC.

The V and J genes are TRBV7-2 and TRBJ2-1; D ambiguous. The CDR3 consists of 15 residues. V lost 4 bases, J lost 4 bases, and 14 bases lay in between. Germline V lookup: CDR1 SGHTA, CDR2 FQGNSA. CDR3 nucleotides: TGTGCCAGCAGCTCAGACGGAGAAGGATACAATGAGCAGTTCTTC. Its protein is CASSSDGEGYNEQFF.

The rearrangement links TRBV28 to TRBJ1-2; the match to TRBD1 covers 9 bases. The CDR3 has 16 residues. Germline V gene data show CDR1 as MDHEN and CDR2 as SYDVKM. V was pared by 5 bases and J by 4 bases, with 11 bases of the junction left unmatched. The CDR3 sequence is CASSGGTGYFVYGYTF. The CDR3 DNA is TGTGCCAGCAGTGGGGGGACAGGGTACTTCGTCTATGGCTACACCTTC.

The chain has TRBV9 and TRBJ1-2, with D hard to call. This CDR3 is built from 15 residues. Germline V CDR1 and CDR2: SGDLS, YYNGEE. V shed 0 bases and J shed 4 bases, with 13 bases lying between them. CDR3 amino acids: CASSVDARSTYGYTF. Written as DNA, the CDR3 is TGTGCCAGCAGCGTAGACGCCAGGTCTACCTATGGCTACACCTTC.

This clone occurred once. The V gene is TRBV5-1, the J gene TRBJ1-4; D is possibly TRBD1 (5 bases). Germline V gives CDR1 SGHRS, CDR2 YFSETQ. The CDR3 spans 15 residues. V was shortened by 4 bases and J by 4 bases, with 14 bases between the two germline ends. DNA for the CDR3: TGCGCCAGCAGCCCCTCGGGGGTCAATAATGAAAAACTGTTTTTT. This translates into CASSPSGVNNEKLFF.

J is TRBJ2-5 and V is TRBV6-2 or TRBV6-3, with a weak D call TRBD2 (6 bases). The CDR3 consists of 18 residues. Trimming took 0 bases from V and 5 from J, leaving 22 bases between them. In germline, CDR1 is MNHEY, CDR2 SVGEGT. The CDR3 protein is CASSYSRVGQGGRETQYF. The CDR3 bases are TGTGCCAGCAGTTACTCGCGGGTCGGGCAGGGAGGTCGGGAGACCCAGTACTTC.

The DNA of the CDR3 is TGTGCCAGCGGCCCTAGCGGGAGAGGAGAGACCCAGTACTTC. This codes for CASGPSGRGETQYF. The gene calls are TRBV28 and TRBJ2-5, with 10 nucleotides matching TRBD2. Germline V gives CDR1 MDHEN, CDR2 SYDVKM. The CDR3 runs to 14 residues. V lost 8 bases to trimming and J lost 4 bases; unmatched junction nucleotides: 7. Based on the CDR3 plus reference TRBV28 and TRBJ2-5, the full variable domain is DVKVTQSSRYLVKRTGEKVFLECVQDMDHENMFWYRQDPGLGLRLIYFSYDVKMKEKGDIPEGYSVSREKKERFSLILESASTNQTSMYLCASGPSGRGETQYFGPGTRLLVL.

This clone was observed once. The chain combines TRBV28 with TRBJ1-1; tentatively, D is TRBD1 (5 bases). The V gene lost 5 bases and the J gene lost 1 base, with 17 bases spanning the gap. The CDR3 covers 16 residues. Germline-derived CDR1 and CDR2 are MDHEN and SYDVKM. CDR3 coding DNA: TGTGCCAGCAGTGATCAGGGTCGTCGGCCGAACACTGAAGCTTTCTTT. Amino acid sequence: CASSDQGRRPNTEAFF.

The chain carries TRBV5-1 and TRBJ2-3; TRBD2 aligns across 10 bases. CDR3 length: 15 amino acids. Germline V gene lookup returns CDR1 SGHRS and CDR2 YFSETQ. Trimming removed 9 bases from V and 0 bases from J; junction bases left unmatched: 7. In DNA, the CDR3 is TGCGCCACCAGACTAGCGGGCACTAGCACAGATACGCAGTATTTT. Protein product: CATRLAGTSTDTQYF.

The V and J genes are TRBV24-1 and TRBJ2-3; TRBD2 agrees at 7 bases. The germline V gene has CDR1 KGHDR and CDR2 SFDVKD. This CDR3 comprises 14 residues. The ends lost 9 bases at V and 2 bases at J; junction bases unmatched: 7. The CDR3 is CATSLSGFTDTQYF. In nucleotides, the CDR3 is TGTGCCACCTCCCTTAGCGGGTTCACAGATACGCAGTATTTT.

This rearrangement joins TRBV3-1 (or the pseudogene TRBV3-2) to TRBJ1-3, with D unclear. The germline CDR1 and CDR2 sequences are LGHDT and YNNKEL (reference sequence). The CDR3 covers 14 residues. With 2 bases removed from V and 2 bases from J, the gap between germline ends came to 7 bases. The CDR3 DNA sequence: TGTGCCAGCAGCCAATCCGGGGCTGGAAACACCATATATTTT. It encodes CASSQSGAGNTIYF.

In this sample, this clone turned up a few times. The chain is built from TRBV5-4 and TRBJ1-1; D is unresolved. Between the trimmed V and J ends, which lost 3 bases and 4 bases, there was a span of 13 bases. Germline assignment: CDR1 SGHNT and CDR2 YYREEE (reference sequence). The CDR3 sequence is 14 residues long. CDR3 nucleotides: TGTGCCAGCAGCTCCGTTGGGCCCGCCACTGAAGCTTTCTTT. Its protein is CASSSVGPATEAFF.

This clone was counted once. The genes are TRBV7-9 and TRBJ2-5; the match to TRBD1 covers 12 bases. CDR3 length equals 15 residues. CDR1 and CDR2 from the germline V gene are SEHNR and FQNEAQ (reference sequence). V was pared by 5 bases and J by 5 bases, with 6 bases of the junction left unmatched. CDR3 protein: CASSLGQGARETQYF. The CDR3 DNA sequence: TGTGCCAGCAGCCTGGGACAGGGGGCACGGGAGACCCAGTACTTC.

The chain uses TRBV18 and TRBJ2-7, with 8 nucleotides matching TRBD2. CDR3 length equals 16 residues. Germline V CDR1 and CDR2: KGHSH, LQKENI. V shed 0 bases and J 1 base; nucleotides not matched to a gene: 5. The CDR3 region is CASSPPGSGKSYEQYF. The CDR3 bases are TGTGCCAGCTCACCACCAGGTAGCGGGAAATCCTACGAGCAGTACTTC.

The chain links TRBV9 to TRBJ1-4; TRBD1 is a possible D gene (6 bases). From germline, CDR1 is SGDLS and CDR2 YYNGEE. Trimming shortened V by 3 bases and J by 8 bases, and 17 bases separated the two germline ends. The CDR3 runs to 15 residues. The CDR3 DNA is TGTGCCAGCAGCGCCCGGACAGAAGGGCAGGAAAAACTGTTTTTT. The encoded protein is CASSARTEGQEKLFF.

The V gene is TRBV9, the J gene TRBJ2-1; 11 bases match TRBD2. Germline-derived CDR1 and CDR2 are SGDLS and YYNGEE. Unmatched junction bases numbered 11, after V lost 0 bases and J lost 9 bases. The CDR3 loop spans 17 amino acids. This CDR3 reads CASSVARASGRPGEQFF. For the CDR3, the DNA is TGTGCCAGCAGCGTAGCTCGGGCTAGCGGGAGGCCGGGTGAGCAGTTCTTC. Full variable domain (remainder filled in from reference TRBV9 and TRBJ2-1): DSGVTQTPKHLITATGQRVTLRCSPRSGDLSVYWYQQSLDQGLQFLIQYYNGEERAKGNILERFSAQQFPDLHSELNLSSLELGDSALYFCASSVARASGRPGEQFFGPGTRLTVL.

This clone was seen once. This chain connects TRBV7-9 to TRBJ2-6, with 8 bases identical to TRBD1. Germline V CDR1 and CDR2: SEHNR, FQNEAQ (reference sequence). The J segment lost 0 bases and the V segment lost 5 bases, leaving 6 bases of the junction unmatched. The CDR3 consists of 17 residues. The CDR3 DNA is TGTGCCAGCAGCGGGCTCAGGGGGCTCTCTGGGGCCAACGTCCTGACTTTC. It specifies CASSGLRGLSGANVLTF.